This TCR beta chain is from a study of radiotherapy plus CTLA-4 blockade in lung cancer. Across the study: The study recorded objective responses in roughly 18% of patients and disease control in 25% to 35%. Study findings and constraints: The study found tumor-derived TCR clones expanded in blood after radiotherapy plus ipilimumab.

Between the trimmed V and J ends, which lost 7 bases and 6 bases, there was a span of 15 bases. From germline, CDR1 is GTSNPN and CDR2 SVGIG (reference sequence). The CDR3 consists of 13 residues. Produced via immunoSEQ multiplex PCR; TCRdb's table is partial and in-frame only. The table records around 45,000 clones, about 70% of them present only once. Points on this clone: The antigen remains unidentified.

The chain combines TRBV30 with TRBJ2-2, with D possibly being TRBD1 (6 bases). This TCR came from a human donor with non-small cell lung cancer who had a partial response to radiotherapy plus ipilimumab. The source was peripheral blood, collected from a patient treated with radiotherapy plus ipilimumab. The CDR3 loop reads CALDIQGSGELFF. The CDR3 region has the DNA TGTGCCTTGGATATACAGGGATCCGGGGAGCTGTTTTTT.